This T cell receptor (beta chain) was captured in a study of blood T cell repertoires in COVID-19 (dated by TCRdb to 2018 to 2021). A note on the overall study: Samples covering the acute and convalescent phases of COVID-19 were provided by collaborators in the United States, Italy and Spain. The material from the prospective study consisted of cDNA or gDNA derived from T cells, B-cell-depleted T cells, or PBMCs. The dataset comprised deeply sampled blood TCRbeta repertoires from subjects exposed to, actively infected with, or recovered from COVID-19. HLA class I and class II types, where available, came from metadata supplied by the sample provider rather than from assay-based typing. Samples came from the ongoing ImmuneRACE study (first 160 participants) plus 1,254 subjects from 6 global collaborators. Sample metadata almost always included a de-identified subject ID, COVID-19 status, age in years and sex. A freely available public database, intended as a resource for researchers studying the immune response to SARS-CoV-2, is where the repertoires were released.

Beyond this particular receptor, the publication reports: The quantity of clinical and demographic metadata differed by source and by participant and was supplied without curation.

One collaborating source in Seattle enrolled patients while the patients were actively infected and followed the patients over time throughout the course of disease. The collaborating institutions used their own protocols to collect whole blood in K2EDTA tubes. For TCRbeta analysis, collaborator samples were shipped as frozen whole blood, as isolated PBMCs, or as DNA extracted from either sample type. Notes on this clone: Its antigen has not been determined. The record has no base qualities; no much larger clone is one base away.

The immunoSEQ Assay, a bias-controlled multiplex PCR, was used to amplify TCRbeta CDR3 regions from genomic DNA. The source study handled its data this way. The number of nucleated cells in each sample was estimated by amplification of reference gene primers within the assay. To quantify the absolute abundance of each unique TCRbeta CDR3 rearrangement, sequence reads were collapsed and filtered. Productive Simpson clonality was computed per sample as the square root of Simpson's diversity index over productive rearrangements. TCRdb took this table from immuneACCESS and kept in-frame rearrangements with V and J called. Such tables lack part of the clones; where checked against another copy, unresolved V genes explain under half of the gap, and the rest is unexplained. That table is the source of V, J and clone size, and D and trimming were worked out from the DNA. The sample has over 70,000 clones on record, 83% of them singletons. The ten top clones hold approximately 7% of the sample.

As encoded in the germline V gene, CDR1 is KGHSH while CDR2 is LQKENI. V loses 5 bases of germline sequence and J loses 6 bases, and the interval between the two ends is 11 bases. From the cysteine up to the phenylalanine, the CDR3 has a length of 13 residues. Just the 39-base CDR3 DNA is kept, in frame starting at base 1. Specimen: peripheral blood. The chain couples TRBV18 to TRBJ2-1, and TRBD1 may be the D gene, going by 6 matching bases. The clonotype was recovered from a young man with COVID-19, enrolled during active disease. DNA sequence: TGTGCCAGCTCATCTCAAGGGGGCAATGAGCAGTTCTTC. It codes for CASSSQGGNEQFF.